This T cell receptor beta chain was sequenced during a study of post-analysis software for immune sequencing data. Background on the study: The disease courses spanned relapsing-remitting, secondary progressive and progressive-relapsing forms of multiple sclerosis. Study findings and constraints: Under the F measure, samples that were prepared in one batch clustered strongly together. Comparison of patients with controls showed roughly five TRBV segments more frequent in patients, TRBV5-6, TRBV5-1 and TRBV20-1 among them.

Carried by the TCR beta cDNA libraries were unique molecular identifiers. Input populations of about 0.95 to 10 million T cells gave rise to hundreds of thousands of cDNA molecules. TCRdb recomputed calls from the PCR reads with MiXCR, one row per CDR3 protein. The sample carries 600,000 to 700,000 distinct CDR3 sequences, approximately 59% recorded once. Germline assignment: CDR1 SQVTM and CDR2 ANQGSEA. The CDR3 runs 15 residues. Between the trimmed V and J ends, which lost 8 bases and 1 base, there was a span of 18 bases. Comments on this clonotype: Its antigen is still unknown.

The receptor comes from a girl aged 2-10 years with multiple sclerosis. The chain joins TRBV29-1 to TRBJ2-1; possibly TRBD1 for D (6 bases). Sequenced input: blood. The CDR3 sequence: CSTSPGHVSYNEQFF. CDR3 in DNA: TGCAGCACCAGCCCGGGACACGTGTCCTACAATGAGCAGTTCTTC.